One sample yielded the 21 T cell receptor beta chains listed below, sequenced in a study of cytomegalovirus exposure and HLA in healthy donors. 13 Jbeta primers and 60 Vbeta primers were used for the PCR. The table came from immunoSEQ multiplex PCR; TCRdb's copy has only in-frame clones and leaves some out. The sample contains 100,000 to 150,000 clones, roughly 80% of which appear only once. Sequences were obtained from PBMCs. The source is a woman in her fifties or sixties in good health and CMV-seronegative.

V and J are TRBV27 and TRBJ2-3; tentatively, D is TRBD2 (5 bases). CDR1 and CDR2 (germline): MNHEY, SMNVEV (reference sequence). This CDR3 has 17 amino acids. V lost 5 bases and J lost 6, with 24 bases in between. CDR3 protein: CASSPPPSYSGGDTQYF. The DNA of the CDR3 is TGTGCCAGCAGTCCCCCCCCGTCTTACTCGGGCGGGGATACGCAGTATTTT.

The chain combines TRBV4-3 with TRBJ2-3; no clear D. Looked up from germline, CDR1 is LGHNA and CDR2 is YSLEER. CDR3 length: 13 residues. V dropped 4 bases and J dropped 1 base, with 6 bases sitting between them. The CDR3, as DNA: TGCGCCAGCAGCCGGCTAGGCACAGATACGCAGTATTTT. Translation gives CASSRLGTDTQYF.

The rearrangement uses TRBV6-4 and TRBJ2-2; 9 bases map to TRBD1. V gave up 5 bases and J gave up 1 base; unmatched junction bases: 2. The germline V gene has CDR1 MRHNA and CDR2 SNTAGT. The CDR3 has 15 residues. The CDR3 protein is CASSTDRGNTGELFF. The CDR3 DNA reads as TGTGCCAGCAGTACGGACAGGGGGAACACCGGGGAGCTGTTTTTT.

The rearrangement links TRBV4-1 to TRBJ1-2, with a possible D match to TRBD1 (6 bases). Trimming took off 4 bases at V and 2 bases at J, with 14 bases between the two ends. The CDR3 is 15 amino acids. In germline, CDR1 is MGHRA, CDR2 YSYEKL. The CDR3: CASSRSLGQNYGYTF. The CDR3 nucleotides are TGCGCCAGCAGCCGAAGCCTTGGACAGAACTATGGCTACACCTTC.

The rearrangement links TRBV27 to TRBJ1-2; 7 bases agree with TRBD1. CDR3 length: 16 residues. J was trimmed by 0 bases and V by 4 bases; bases with no gene match: 8. Looked up from germline, CDR1 is MNHEY and CDR2 is SMNVEV (reference sequence). The CDR3 nucleotides read TGTGCCAGCAGTTACCTCCAACAGGGGACTAACTATGGCTACACCTTC. It encodes CASSYLQQGTNYGYTF.

The rearrangement links TRBV18 to TRBJ2-5; 10 bases are shared with TRBD2. The CDR3 contains 16 residues. The V gene end was trimmed by 0 bases and the J gene end by 4 bases; junction bases not matched to a gene: 5. Germline CDR1 reads KGHSH; CDR2 reads LQKENI. The CDR3: CASSPPASGSGETQYF. The CDR3 nucleotides are TGTGCCAGCTCACCACCGGCTAGCGGGAGTGGAGAGACCCAGTACTTC. The variable domain in full, completed from reference TRBV18 and TRBJ2-5, reads NAGVMQNPRHLVRRRGQEARLRCSPMKGHSHVYWYRQLPEEGLKFMVYLQKENIIDESGMPKERFSAEFPKEGPSILRIQQVVRGDSAAYFCASSPPASGSGETQYFGPGTRLLVL.

This chain joins TRBV5-4 and TRBJ2-3; 9 bases are shared with TRBD2. Germline V gene sequence: CDR1 SGHNT, CDR2 YYREEE (reference sequence). The J segment lost 2 bases and the V segment lost 4 bases, leaving 11 bases of the junction unmatched. CDR3 size: 17 residues. Here the CDR3 DNA reads TGTGCCAGCAGCACGGGACTAGCCGAACCATTCACAGATACGCAGTATTTT. Translated: CASSTGLAEPFTDTQYF.

The gene calls are TRBV7-9 and TRBJ2-2; the D gene is possibly TRBD1 (6 bases). The CDR3 totals 16 residues. The germline CDR1 and CDR2 sequences are SEHNR and FQNEAQ (reference sequence). Trimming removed 2 bases at V and 8 bases at J, with 18 bases between. CDR3 residues: CASSLRGIAPAGELFF. CDR3 DNA: TGTGCCAGCAGCTTAAGGGGGATAGCGCCTGCGGGGGAGCTGTTTTTT.

V is TRBV5-1 and J is TRBJ2-7; 7 nucleotides line up with TRBD2. The CDR3 loop spans 13 amino acids. J gave up 5 bases and V 0 bases, and 2 bases lay outside the gene matches. Germline lookup yields CDR1 SGHRS and CDR2 YFSETQ. In nucleotides, the CDR3 is TGCGCCAGCAGCTTGGGAACTAGCGACGAGCAGTACTTC. Translation: CASSLGTSDEQYF.

The chain has TRBV6-1 and TRBJ2-7; 9 nucleotides align to TRBD2. This CDR3 region has 14 residues. Germline-derived CDR1 and CDR2 are MNHNS and SASEGT. The CDR3 coding sequence is TGTACAGCCTCTCTTAGCGGGAGTGCCTACGAGCAGTACTTC. Protein product: CTASLSGSAYEQYF.

The chain couples TRBV9 to TRBJ2-7; 9 bases match TRBD1. Trimming removed 3 bases from V and 3 bases from J; junction bases left unmatched: 4. The CDR3 length is 14 residues. CDR1 and CDR2 from the germline V gene are SGDLS and YYNGEE. This CDR3 is CASSEGTGIYEQYF. The CDR3 coding sequence is TGTGCCAGCAGCGAGGGGACAGGGATCTACGAGCAGTACTTC.

The CDR3 spells CAWSNRLNTEAFF. The CDR3 DNA reads TGTGCCTGGAGTAACAGGTTGAACACTGAAGCTTTCTTT. The V call is TRBV30, the J call TRBJ1-1, with D perhaps matching TRBD1 (5 bases). Trimming pared 2 bases from V and 0 bases from J, leaving 7 bases between. CDR1 and CDR2 (germline): GTSNPN, SVGIG (reference sequence). The CDR3 contains 13 residues.

This sequence joins TRBV5-1 and TRBJ1-6, with unresolved D. Germline values: CDR1 SGHRS, CDR2 YFSETQ. Trimming took off 7 bases at V and 10 bases at J, with 21 bases between the two ends. The CDR3 is 15 residues long. In DNA form, the CDR3 reads TGCGCCAGCCGCCCCGATGACGGGATGTGGTCACCCCTCCACTTT. Protein product: CASRPDDGMWSPLHF. The variable domain in full, with the rest retrieved from reference TRBV5-1 and TRBJ1-6, is KAGVTQTPRYLIKTRGQQVTLSCSPISGHRSVSWYQQTPGQGLQFLFEYFSETQRNKGNFPGRFSGRQFSNSRSEMNVSTLELGDSALYLCASRPDDGMWSPLHFGNGTRLTVT.

This chain connects TRBV6-6 to TRBJ1-5; D gene ambiguous. Germline values: CDR1 MNHNY, CDR2 SVGAGI (reference sequence). CDR3 length: 11 amino acids. With 4 bases removed from V and 5 bases from J, the gap between germline ends came to 3 bases. CDR3 coding DNA: TGTGCCAGCAGTTCGGATCAGCCCCAGCATTTT. It translates to CASSSDQPQHF.

The chain carries TRBV4-3 and TRBJ2-5, with D possibly TRBD2 on 7 matching bases. The CDR3 totals 17 residues. V shed 1 base and J shed 4 bases, with 19 bases lying between them. CDR1 is LGHNA and CDR2 is YSLEER in the germline V gene. The CDR3 DNA sequence: TGCGCCAGCAGCCAAGCACTCCTGGGGGGGCCGCTAGAGACCCAGTACTTC. It translates to CASSQALLGGPLETQYF.

V gene TRBV5-1 combines with J gene TRBJ2-1, with 11 bases fitting TRBD2. CDR1 is SGHRS and CDR2 is YFSETQ in the germline V gene. V shed 4 bases, J shed 6 bases, and the junction held 6 bases outside the gene matches. The CDR3 sequence is 15 residues long. The CDR3 DNA sequence: TGCGCCAGCAGCCATAGCGGGAGGGACCGCAATGAGCAGTTCTTC. Its translation: CASSHSGRDRNEQFF. Full variable domain (remainder filled in from reference TRBV5-1 and TRBJ2-1): KAGVTQTPRYLIKTRGQQVTLSCSPISGHRSVSWYQQTPGQGLQFLFEYFSETQRNKGNFPGRFSGRQFSNSRSEMNVSTLELGDSALYLCASSHSGRDRNEQFFGPGTRLTVL.

The V and J genes are TRBV7-6 and TRBJ2-7, with 12 bases aligning to TRBD2. Per germline, CDR1 SGHVS and CDR2 FNYEAQ. The CDR3 is made up of 19 amino acids. V gave up 1 base and J gave up 1 base; unmatched junction bases: 11. The CDR3 region has the DNA TGTGCCAGCAGCTTAGTGGGTGGTACAGGACTAGCGGGATCCTACGAGCAGTACTTC. It codes for CASSLVGGTGLAGSYEQYF.

This sequence joins TRBV28 and TRBJ1-6, with 9 bases fitting TRBD1. Germline V lookup: CDR1 MDHEN, CDR2 SYDVKM. Unmatched junction bases numbered 8, after V lost 2 bases and J lost 15 bases. The CDR3 length is 14 residues. The DNA for the CDR3 is TGTGCCAGCAGTTTAACGGGGACAGGGAACAACCTCCACTTT. Translated: CASSLTGTGNNLHF.

The rearrangement uses TRBV27 and TRBJ1-6; D is possibly TRBD1 (5 bases). CDR3 size: 15 residues. Germline V lookup: CDR1 MNHEY, CDR2 SMNVEV (reference sequence). V gave up 5 bases and J gave up 7 bases, with 15 bases separating them. CDR3 bases: TGTGCCAGCAGTCAACTACGGGGGGGAAATTCACCCCTCCACTTT. Amino acids: CASSQLRGGNSPLHF.

The genes are TRBV28 and TRBJ1-2; D call uncertain. The V end was cut by 6 bases, the J end by 8 bases, with 13 bases between. Germline assignment: CDR1 MDHEN and CDR2 SYDVKM. The CDR3 runs to 12 residues. For the CDR3, the DNA is TGTGCCAGCAGCGGGTTTGGTGGGGGCTACACCTTC. This sequence encodes CASSGFGGGYTF.

The chain employs TRBV5-1 and TRBJ2-7; D might be TRBD1 (7 bases). Germline V gives CDR1 SGHRS, CDR2 YFSETQ. The CDR3 runs to 15 residues. Trimming pared 0 bases from V and 1 base from J, leaving 11 bases between. CDR3 bases: TGCGCCAGCAGCTTGGAAGCAGGGGGGTCCTACGAGCAGTACTTC. Encoded protein: CASSLEAGGSYEQYF.